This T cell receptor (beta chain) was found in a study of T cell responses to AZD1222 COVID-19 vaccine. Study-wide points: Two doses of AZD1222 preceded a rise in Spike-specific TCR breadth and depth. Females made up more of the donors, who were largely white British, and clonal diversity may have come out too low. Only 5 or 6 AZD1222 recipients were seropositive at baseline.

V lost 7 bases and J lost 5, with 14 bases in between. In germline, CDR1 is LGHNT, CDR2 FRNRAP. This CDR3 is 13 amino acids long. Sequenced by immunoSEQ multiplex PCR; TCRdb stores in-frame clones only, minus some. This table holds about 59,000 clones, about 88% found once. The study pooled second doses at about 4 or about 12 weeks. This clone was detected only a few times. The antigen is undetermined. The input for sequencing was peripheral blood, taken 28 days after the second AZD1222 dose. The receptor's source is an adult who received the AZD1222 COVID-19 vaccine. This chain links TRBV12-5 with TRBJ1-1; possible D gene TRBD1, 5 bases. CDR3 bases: TGTGCTAGTGCCCTGGGGGAAAGAACTGAAGCTTTCTTT. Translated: CASALGERTEAFF. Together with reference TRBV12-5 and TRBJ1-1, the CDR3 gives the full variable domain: DARVTQTPRHKVTEMGQEVTMRCQPILGHNTVFWYRQTMMQGLELLAYFRNRAPLDDSGMPKDRFSAEMPDATLATLKIQPSEPRDSAVYFCASALGERTEAFFGQGTRLTVV.